The entry below describes one T cell receptor (beta chain). Its antigen is as yet unknown. This was a deep-level run. Sequencing used immunoSEQ multiplex PCR; TCRdb keeps in-frame clones, though not all of them. The table lists about 520,000 clones, roughly 95% of them singletons. Germline V lookup: CDR1 LNHNV, CDR2 YYDKDF (reference sequence). Trimming left V 0 bases short and J 8 bases short, with 12 bases between. The CDR3 spans 14 residues. This record comes from a study of shared clonotypes between healthy human individuals. About the study: CD4 naive and memory got three plates each, CD8 naive two, CD8 memory one.

Findings and limits, study-wide: What naive subsets generally showed was a larger estimated richness than memory subsets showed.

The receptor was isolated from a woman aged 30 to 39 in good health. V usage is TRBV15 and J usage is TRBJ2-3; D not certain. Specimen: naive CD4+ T cells sorted from blood. Subset given: CD45RA+ positively selected. CDR3 DNA sequence: TGTGCCACCAGCAGAGATCCGGTACTTTCTACGCAGTATTTT. Amino acid sequence: CATSRDPVLSTQYF.